This T cell receptor beta chain was identified in a study of shared clonotypes between healthy human individuals. At the level of the study: Each donor had three CD4 naive, three CD4 memory, two CD8 naive and one CD8 memory plate.

Study outcomes and limitations: Shared across several donors were roughly 4.8% of the naive CD4 clonotypes. Having only a few donors restricted how much genetic and exposure-history diversity was captured. Investigators expected sequencing depth to affect clonotype sharing among donors.

Germline values: CDR1 LNHDA, CDR2 SQIVND (reference sequence). The CDR3 spans 15 residues. V was clipped by 6 bases and J by 6 bases, with 20 bases between them. Regarding this clone: Its antigen is still unknown.

TCRdb's copy holds only in-frame clones and misses some; the assay was immunoSEQ multiplex PCR. The table lists 1.6 million or so clones, around 98.5% of them singletons, with around 0.38% in the top ten. Sequencing was carried out using naive CD4+ T cells sorted from blood. Subset noted: CD45RA+ positively selected. This chain connects TRBV19 to TRBJ1-2, with D possibly TRBD1 on 6 matching bases. This TCR was sampled from a man younger than 40 in good health. CDR3: CASSPARQGIHGYTF. Here the CDR3 DNA reads TGTGCCAGTAGCCCGGCCCGGCAGGGGATACATGGCTACACCTTC. Full variable domain (missing parts from reference TRBV19 and TRBJ1-2): DGGITQSPKYLFRKEGQNVTLSCEQNLNHDAMYWYRQDPGQGLRLIYYSQIVNDFQKGDIAEGYSVSREKKESFPLTVTSAQKNPTAFYLCASSPARQGIHGYTFGSGTRLTVV.